These 7 T cell receptor beta chains were all obtained from the same sample, sequenced in a study of control samples from healthy donors and cancer patients. Here immunoSEQ multiplex PCR was the method, and the copy in TCRdb shows in-frame clones only, minus some. Here the sample spans some 120,000 clones, more than 75% being singletons. Sequencing used blood. The receptors shown here come from a woman aged 70-85 years in good health.

The count of this clone is one. In nucleotides, the CDR3 is TGTGCCAGCAGTTTGAGGGGTTACGAGCAGTACTTC. It codes for CASSLRGYEQYF. The V and J genes are TRBV28 and TRBJ2-7; D might be TRBD1 or TRBD2, each matching 5 bases. The CDR3 runs to 12 residues. The V gene's germline CDR1 is MDHEN and CDR2 SYDVKM. Trimming removed 3 bases from V and 4 bases from J, with 7 bases in between.

This clone was counted a few times. This chain connects TRBV6-5 to TRBJ1-5; D uncertain. The CDR3 consists of 13 residues. The V gene lost 5 bases and the J gene lost 7 bases, with 12 bases spanning the gap. Germline values: CDR1 MNHEY, CDR2 SVGAGI. DNA for the CDR3: TGTGCCAGCAGTCCCGGCGGGGTCCAGCCCCAGCATTTT. As protein: CASSPGGVQPQHF.

This chain links TRBV7-3 with TRBJ2-3; 7 bases fit TRBD2. V was pared by 6 bases and J by 1 base, with 10 bases of the junction left unmatched. Germline-derived CDR1 and CDR2 are SGHTA and FQGTGA. This CDR3 contains 16 residues. The chain's CDR3 is CASSSGRGSRTDTQYF. The CDR3 coding sequence is TGTGCCAGCAGTTCGGGGCGGGGGAGTCGCACAGATACGCAGTATTTT.

The gene calls are TRBV18 and TRBJ2-7; 9 bases line up with TRBD1. CDR1 and CDR2 from the germline V gene are KGHSH and LQKENI. CDR3 size: 14 residues. V dropped 3 bases and J dropped 6; count of bases not matched to a gene: 6. Written as DNA, the CDR3 is TGTGCCAGCTCACCGGGACAGGGTTTGCCCGAGCAGTACTTC. As protein: CASSPGQGLPEQYF.

This clone was counted between two and nine times. The rearrangement links TRBV7-8 to TRBJ1-1, with 10 bases lining up with TRBD1. The CDR3 covers 15 residues. Germline V gene lookup returns CDR1 SGHVS and CDR2 FQNEAQ. Unmatched junction bases numbered 4, after V lost 1 base and J lost 5 bases. CDR3 sequence reads: CASSLEGTGETEAFF. CDR3 sequence (DNA): TGTGCCAGCAGCTTAGAGGGGACAGGGGAGACTGAAGCTTTCTTT.

V gene TRBV6-5 combines with J gene TRBJ2-5; perhaps TRBD1 as D (6 bases). Germline CDR1 and CDR2: MNHEY and SVGAGI. The CDR3 totals 13 residues. V shed 6 bases and J shed 1 base, with 9 bases lying between them. The CDR3 spells CASRDSPQETQYF. In DNA form, the CDR3 reads TGTGCCAGCAGGGACAGCCCCCAAGAGACCCAGTACTTC.

This chain connects TRBV24-1 to TRBJ2-2; D uncertain. V shed 4 bases and J shed 2 bases, with 10 bases lying between them. CDR1 is KGHDR, CDR2 SFDVKD, per germline. The CDR3 is 15 amino acids. The CDR3 DNA reads TGTGCCACCAGTGAAGGCGCCACCAACACCGGGGAGCTGTTTTTT. Amino acids: CATSEGATNTGELFF.